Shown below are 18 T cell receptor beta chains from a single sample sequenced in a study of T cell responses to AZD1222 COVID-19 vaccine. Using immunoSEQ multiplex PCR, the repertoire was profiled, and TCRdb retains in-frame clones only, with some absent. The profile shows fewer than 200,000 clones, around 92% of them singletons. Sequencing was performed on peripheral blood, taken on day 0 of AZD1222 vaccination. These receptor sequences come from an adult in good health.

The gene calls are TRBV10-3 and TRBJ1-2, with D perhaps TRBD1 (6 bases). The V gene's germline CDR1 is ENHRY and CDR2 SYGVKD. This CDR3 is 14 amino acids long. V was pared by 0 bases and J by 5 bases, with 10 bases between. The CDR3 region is CAISESGHEYGYTF. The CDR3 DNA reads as TGTGCCATCAGTGAGTCGGGACACGAGTATGGCTACACCTTC.

The chain's CDR3 is CASSLFKARGGSSGSPLHF. CDR3 coding DNA: TGTGCCAGCAGCTTATTTAAAGCCCGGGGTGGATCCAGCGGTTCACCCCTCCACTTT. V usage is TRBV7-9 and J usage is TRBJ1-6; D remains unclear. Germline loops: CDR1 SEHNR, CDR2 FQNEAQ (reference sequence). This CDR3 region has 19 residues. Trimming removed 2 bases from V and 9 bases from J, with 26 bases in between.

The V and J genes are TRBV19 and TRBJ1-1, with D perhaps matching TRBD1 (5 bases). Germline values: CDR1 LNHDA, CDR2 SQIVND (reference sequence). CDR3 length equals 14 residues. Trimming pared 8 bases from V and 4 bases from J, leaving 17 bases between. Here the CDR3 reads CASDRAGVATEAFF. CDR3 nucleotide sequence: TGTGCCAGTGACCGGGCGGGGGTGGCCACTGAAGCTTTCTTT.

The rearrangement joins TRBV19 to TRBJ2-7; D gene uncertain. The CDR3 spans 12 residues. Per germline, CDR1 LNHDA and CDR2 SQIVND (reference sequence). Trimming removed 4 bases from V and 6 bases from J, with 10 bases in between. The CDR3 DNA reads TGTGCCAGTAGTAGTCCCCCCTCCGAGCAGTACTTC. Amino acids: CASSSPPSEQYF.

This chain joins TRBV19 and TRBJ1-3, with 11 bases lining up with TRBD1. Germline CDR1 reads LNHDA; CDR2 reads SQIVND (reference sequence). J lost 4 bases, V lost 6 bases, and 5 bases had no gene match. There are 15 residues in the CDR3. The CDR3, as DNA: TGTGCCAGTAGCGGACAGGGGGCGCCGGGAAACACCATATATTTT. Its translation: CASSGQGAPGNTIYF.

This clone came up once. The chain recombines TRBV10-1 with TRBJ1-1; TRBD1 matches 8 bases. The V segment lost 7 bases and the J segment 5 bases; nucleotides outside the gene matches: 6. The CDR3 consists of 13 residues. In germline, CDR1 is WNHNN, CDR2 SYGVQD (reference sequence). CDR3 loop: CASKGQGATEAFF. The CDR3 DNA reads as TGCGCCAGCAAAGGACAGGGAGCGACTGAAGCTTTCTTT.

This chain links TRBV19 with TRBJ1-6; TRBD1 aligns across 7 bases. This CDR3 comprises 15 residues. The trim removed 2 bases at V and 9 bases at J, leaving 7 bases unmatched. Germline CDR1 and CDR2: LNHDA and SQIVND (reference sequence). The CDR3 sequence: CASSIQRQGGSPLHF. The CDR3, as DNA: TGTGCCAGTAGTATACAGAGACAGGGAGGTTCACCCCTCCACTTT.

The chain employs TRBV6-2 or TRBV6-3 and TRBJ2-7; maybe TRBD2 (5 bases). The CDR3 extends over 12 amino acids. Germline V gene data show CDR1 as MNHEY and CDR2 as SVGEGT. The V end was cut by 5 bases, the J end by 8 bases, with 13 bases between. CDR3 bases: TGTGCCAGCAGTACCCGGGAACCCCAGCAGTACTTC. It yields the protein CASSTREPQQYF.

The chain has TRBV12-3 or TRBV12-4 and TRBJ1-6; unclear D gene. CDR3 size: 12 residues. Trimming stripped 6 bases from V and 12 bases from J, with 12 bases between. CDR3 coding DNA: TGTGCCAGCAGCCCTCGAGGTAGACCCCTCCACTTT. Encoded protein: CASSPRGRPLHF.

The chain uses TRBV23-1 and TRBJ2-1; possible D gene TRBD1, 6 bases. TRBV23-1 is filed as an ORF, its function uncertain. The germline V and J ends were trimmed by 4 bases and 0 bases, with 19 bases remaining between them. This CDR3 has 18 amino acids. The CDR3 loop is CASSPHLTGSSSYNEQFF. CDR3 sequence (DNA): TGCGCCAGCAGTCCTCATCTTACAGGGTCAAGCTCCTACAATGAGCAGTTCTTC.

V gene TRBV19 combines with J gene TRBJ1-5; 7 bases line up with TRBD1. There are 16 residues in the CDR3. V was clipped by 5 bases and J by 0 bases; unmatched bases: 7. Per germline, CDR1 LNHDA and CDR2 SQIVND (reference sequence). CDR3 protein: CASSSRQGISNQPQHF. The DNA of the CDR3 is TGTGCCAGTAGTTCCCGACAGGGCATTAGCAATCAGCCCCAGCATTTT. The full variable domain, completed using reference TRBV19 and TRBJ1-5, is DGGITQSPKYLFRKEGQNVTLSCEQNLNHDAMYWYRQDPGQGLRLIYYSQIVNDFQKGDIAEGYSVSREKKESFPLTVTSAQKNPTAFYLCASSSRQGISNQPQHFGDGTRLSIL.

CDR3 DNA: TGTGCCAGCAGCCCCATAGAGGGACGTGGTGAAGCTTTCTTT. This encodes CASSPIEGRGEAFF. The chain carries TRBV7-9 and TRBJ1-1; D may be TRBD1 (5 bases). In germline, CDR1 is SEHNR, CDR2 FQNEAQ (reference sequence). The CDR3 is 14 residues long. Trimming removed 5 bases from V and 7 bases from J, with 17 bases in between. Supplemented by reference TRBV7-9 and TRBJ1-1, the full variable domain reads DTGVSQNPRHKITKRGQNVTFRCDPISEHNRLYWYRQTLGQGPEFLTYFQNEAQLEKSRLLSDRFSAERPKGSFSTLEIQRTEQGDSAMYLCASSPIEGRGEAFFGQGTRLTVV.

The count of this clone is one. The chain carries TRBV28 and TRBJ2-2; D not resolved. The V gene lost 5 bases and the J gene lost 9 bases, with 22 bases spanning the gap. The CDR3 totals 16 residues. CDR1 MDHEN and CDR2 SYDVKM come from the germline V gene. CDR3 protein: CASSGLQAMERRELFF. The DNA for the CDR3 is TGTGCCAGCAGTGGCCTCCAGGCGATGGAGCGCAGGGAGCTGTTTTTT. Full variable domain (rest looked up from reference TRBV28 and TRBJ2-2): DVKVTQSSRYLVKRTGEKVFLECVQDMDHENMFWYRQDPGLGLRLIYFSYDVKMKEKGDIPEGYSVSREKKERFSLILESASTNQTSMYLCASSGLQAMERRELFFGEGSRLTVL.

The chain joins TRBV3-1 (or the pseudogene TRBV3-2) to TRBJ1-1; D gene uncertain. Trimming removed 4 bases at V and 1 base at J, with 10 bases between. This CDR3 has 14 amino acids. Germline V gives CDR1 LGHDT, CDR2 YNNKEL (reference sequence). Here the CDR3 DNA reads TGTGCCAGCAGCCTAAGTTCCTCGAACACTGAAGCTTTCTTT. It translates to CASSLSSSNTEAFF.

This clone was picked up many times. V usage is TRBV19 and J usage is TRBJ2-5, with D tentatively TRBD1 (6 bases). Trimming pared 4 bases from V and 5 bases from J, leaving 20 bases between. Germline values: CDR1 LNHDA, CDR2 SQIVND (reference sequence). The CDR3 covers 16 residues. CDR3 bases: TGTGCCAGTAGTACTAAGCTCGGACAGTCGAGGGAGACCCAGTACTTC. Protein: CASSTKLGQSRETQYF.

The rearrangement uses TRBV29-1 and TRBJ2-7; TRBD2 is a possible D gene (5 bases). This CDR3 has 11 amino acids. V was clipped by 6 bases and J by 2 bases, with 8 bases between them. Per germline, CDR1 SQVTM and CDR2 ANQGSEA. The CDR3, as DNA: TGCAGCGTCTCCGGGGCCTACGAGCAGTACTTC. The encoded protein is CSVSGAYEQYF.

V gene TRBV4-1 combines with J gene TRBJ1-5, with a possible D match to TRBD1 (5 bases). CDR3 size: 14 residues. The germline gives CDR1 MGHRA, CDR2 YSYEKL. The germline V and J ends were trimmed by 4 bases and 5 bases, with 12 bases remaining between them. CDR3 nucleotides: TGCGCCAGCAGCCCCGGGGCAGATTATCAGCCCCAGCATTTT. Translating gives CASSPGADYQPQHF.

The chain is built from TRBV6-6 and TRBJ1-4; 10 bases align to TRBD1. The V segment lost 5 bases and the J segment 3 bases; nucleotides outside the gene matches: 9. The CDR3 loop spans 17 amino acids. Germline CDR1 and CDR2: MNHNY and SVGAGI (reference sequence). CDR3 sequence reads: CASSPGTGVVPNEKLFF. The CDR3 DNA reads TGTGCCAGCAGTCCTGGGACAGGGGTCGTTCCTAATGAAAAACTGTTTTTT.